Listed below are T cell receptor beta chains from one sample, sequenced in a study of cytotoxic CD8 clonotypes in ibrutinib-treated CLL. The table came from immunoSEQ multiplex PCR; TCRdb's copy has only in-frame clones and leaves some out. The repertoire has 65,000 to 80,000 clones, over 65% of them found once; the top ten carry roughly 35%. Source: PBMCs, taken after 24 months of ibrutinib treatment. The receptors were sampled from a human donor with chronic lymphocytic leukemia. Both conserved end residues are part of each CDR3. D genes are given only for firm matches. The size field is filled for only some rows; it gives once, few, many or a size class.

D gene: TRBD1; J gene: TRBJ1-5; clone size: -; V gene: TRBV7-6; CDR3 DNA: TGTGCCAGCAGCTTAGAGGGACAGAGGGAAGCCCAGCATTTT; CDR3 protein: CASSLEGQREAQHF
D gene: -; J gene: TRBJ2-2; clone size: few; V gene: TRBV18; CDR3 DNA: TGTGCCAGCTCACCATGGATCACCGGGGAGCTGTTTTTT; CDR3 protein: CASSPWITGELFF
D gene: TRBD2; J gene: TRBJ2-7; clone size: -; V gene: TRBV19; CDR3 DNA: TGTGCCAGTAGGCCGGGGATGAATCTAGCGGGTGTGGCATACGAGCAGTACTTC; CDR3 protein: CASRPGMNLAGVAYEQYF
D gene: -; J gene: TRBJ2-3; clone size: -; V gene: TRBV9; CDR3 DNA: TGTGCCAGCAGCCCCTACAGGGAACCTAGCACAGATACGCAGTATTTT; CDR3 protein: CASSPYREPSTDTQYF
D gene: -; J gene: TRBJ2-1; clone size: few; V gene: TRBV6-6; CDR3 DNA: TGTGCCAGCAGTTATCATGACAGCTGGCTTCGGGATGAGCAGTTCTTC; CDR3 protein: CASSYHDSWLRDEQFF
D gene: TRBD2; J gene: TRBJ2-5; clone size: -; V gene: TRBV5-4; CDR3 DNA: TGTGCCAGCAGCAAGGGGACTAGCGGGAGGGAGCGAGAGACCCAGTACTTC; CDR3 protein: CASSKGTSGRERETQYF
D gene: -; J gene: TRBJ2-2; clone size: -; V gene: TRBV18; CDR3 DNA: TGTGCCAGCTCAGCGACAGGGAACACCGGGGAGCTGTTTTTT; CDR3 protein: CASSATGNTGELFF
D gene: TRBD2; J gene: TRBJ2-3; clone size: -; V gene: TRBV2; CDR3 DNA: TGTGCCAGCACCCCTCTAGCGGCTTCCACAGATACGCAGTATTTT; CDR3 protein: CASTPLAASTDTQYF
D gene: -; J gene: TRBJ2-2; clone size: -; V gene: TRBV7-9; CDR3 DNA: TGTGCCAGCAGCTTAACGGGAAACCCCACCGGGGAGCTGTTTTTT; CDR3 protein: CASSLTGNPTGELFF
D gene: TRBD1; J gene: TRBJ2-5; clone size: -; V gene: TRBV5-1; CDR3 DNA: TGCGCCAGCAGCTTGGACAGGGGGGACGAGACCCAGTACTTC; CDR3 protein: CASSLDRGDETQYF
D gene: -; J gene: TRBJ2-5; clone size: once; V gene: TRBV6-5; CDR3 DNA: TGTGCCAGCAGTCCCAGGGGAAATTTAGAGACCCAGTACTTC; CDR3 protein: CASSPRGNLETQYF
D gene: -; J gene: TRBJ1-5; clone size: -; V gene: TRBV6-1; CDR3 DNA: TGTGCCAGCAGAATGACAGCATATAGCAATCAGCCCCAGCATTTT; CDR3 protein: CASRMTAYSNQPQHF
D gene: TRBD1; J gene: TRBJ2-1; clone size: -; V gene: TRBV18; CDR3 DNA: TGTGCCAGCTCACCGGGACAGCTCAATGAGCAGTTCTTC; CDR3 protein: CASSPGQLNEQFF
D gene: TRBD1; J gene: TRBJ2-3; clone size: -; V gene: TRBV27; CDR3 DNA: TGTGCCAGCAGTGCTTTCAGGACAGGGGGAGGAGATACGCAGTATTTT; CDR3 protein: CASSAFRTGGGDTQYF